This TCR beta chain was obtained from a study of identical twins. Whole-study results and caveats: Models underestimated out-of-frame TCR alpha sharing in monozygotic twins.

In this sample, this clonotype turned up a few times. What it binds is unknown. TCRdb reanalysed the 5' RACE reads using MiXCR and keeps one entry per CDR3 protein. The table records some 600,000 distinct CDR3 sequences, about 7.1% of them present only once. These data also formed part of another study, on yellow fever vaccine responses in identical twins.

The TCR sequence derives from a woman younger than 35 in good health. The sample taken for sequencing was PBMCs.

CDR3 DNA sequence: TGTGCCAGCAGCCGTTTCCAGTGGGGCGGGGAGCTGTTTTTT. Translating it yields CASSRFQWGGELFF. The genes are TRBV3-1 and TRBJ2-2; D gene unclear. The germline CDR1 and CDR2 sequences are LGHDT and YNNKEL (reference sequence). V gave up 4 bases and J gave up 7 bases, with 13 bases separating them. The CDR3 is made up of 14 amino acids.